What follows are 19 T cell receptor beta chains derived from one specimen sequenced in a study of T cells after yellow fever vaccination. One entry per CDR3 protein, called by TCRdb with MiXCR from the 5' RACE reads. The data show approximately 93,000 distinct CDR3 sequences, with around 5.5% seen just once and about two fifths held by the top ten. The sample in question was CD8+ T cells sorted from PBMCs, obtained 10 days after the yellow fever booster vaccination. These receptors were taken from a man between 18 and 29 years old who received the YFV17D yellow fever vaccine.

This clonotype was seen more than once but under ten times. This sequence joins TRBV28 and TRBJ1-5; 9 positions agree with TRBD1. The CDR3 has 17 residues. CDR1 and CDR2 (germline): MDHEN, SYDVKM. V gave up 7 bases and J gave up 4 bases; unmatched junction bases: 14. CDR3 nucleotides: TGTGCCAGCACTCTGGACAGGGGCCTCTCTTTTAATCAGCCCCAGCATTTT. This sequence encodes CASTLDRGLSFNQPQHF.

This clonotype was recorded at least ten times. The chain combines TRBV6-2 or TRBV6-3 with TRBJ2-5, with D maybe TRBD2 (6 bases). The CDR3 spans 12 residues. CDR1 and CDR2 from the germline V gene are MNHEY and SVGEGT. V lost 5 bases and J lost 5, with 9 bases in between. CDR3: CASSPGEETQYF. In nucleotides, the CDR3 is TGTGCCAGCAGTCCGGGGGAGGAGACCCAGTACTTC.

This clonotype was seen ten or more times. The chain uses TRBV20-1 and TRBJ2-3, with 8 bases that match TRBD1. This CDR3 is built from 14 residues. Germline assignment: CDR1 DFQATT and CDR2 SNEGSKA (reference sequence). With 3 bases clipped from V and 7 bases from J, the junction kept 9 bases outside the gene matches. The CDR3 DNA reads TGCAGTGCTAGCGGCGACAGGGGTCCTAATACGCAGTATTTT. Translation gives CSASGDRGPNTQYF.

This clonotype was counted many times. V gene TRBV4-3 combines with J gene TRBJ2-1, with 10 bases aligning to TRBD2. V shed 6 bases and J 2 bases; nucleotides not matched to a gene: 4. The CDR3 totals 15 residues. Germline CDR1 is LGHNA and CDR2 is YSLEER. In DNA form, the CDR3 reads TGCGCCAGCAGACCCGGGACTAGCGCCTACAATGAGCAGTTCTTC. This gives the protein CASRPGTSAYNEQFF.

The chain has TRBV5-5 and TRBJ2-7, with a possible D match to TRBD1 (5 bases). The CDR3 covers 14 residues. The V gene lost 1 base and the J gene lost 2 bases, with 10 bases spanning the gap. Germline V gene sequence: CDR1 SGHKS, CDR2 YYEKEE (reference sequence). The DNA for the CDR3 is TGTGCCAGCAGCTTGCAGGGTGCGACCTACGAGCAGTACTTC. Amino acid sequence: CASSLQGATYEQYF.

This clonotype was recorded a few times. The chain joins TRBV6-2 or TRBV6-3 to TRBJ2-7; possibly TRBD1 or TRBD2 for D (5 bases each). V dropped 4 bases and J dropped 2 bases, with 15 bases sitting between them. CDR3 length equals 15 residues. Looked up from germline, CDR1 is MNHEY and CDR2 is SVGEGT. CDR3 loop: CASSWGRDQPYEQYF. CDR3 DNA sequence: TGTGCCAGCAGTTGGGGCCGGGATCAACCCTACGAGCAGTACTTC.

This clonotype has a count of ten or more. CDR3 protein: CAISEEGEGQTQYF. The CDR3 region has the DNA TGTGCCATCAGTGAGGAGGGGGAGGGACAGACCCAGTACTTC. The rearrangement links TRBV10-3 to TRBJ2-5; maybe TRBD2 (7 bases). The CDR3 has 14 amino acids. Germline assignment: CDR1 ENHRY and CDR2 SYGVKD. V was clipped by 2 bases and J by 6 bases, with 13 bases between them.

This clonotype showed up just a few times. The V and J genes are TRBV6-2 or TRBV6-3 and TRBJ1-1; 9 positions agree with TRBD1. The CDR3 length is 14 residues. Unmatched junction bases numbered 3, after V lost 7 bases and J lost 0 bases. Germline-derived CDR1 and CDR2 are MNHEY and SVGEGT. CDR3 in DNA: TGTGCCAGCAACAGGGGGCTTGTGAACACTGAAGCTTTCTTT. Protein: CASNRGLVNTEAFF.

This clonotype appeared many times. The gene calls are TRBV29-1 and TRBJ1-2, with 9 positions matching TRBD1. The CDR3 is made up of 13 amino acids. Losses at the gene ends were 5 bases for V and 7 bases for J; bases not matched to a gene: 8. The V gene's germline CDR1 is SQVTM and CDR2 ANQGSEA. Here the CDR3 reads CSVSGTGLPGYTF. The CDR3 DNA is TGCAGCGTTTCCGGGACAGGGCTCCCTGGCTACACCTTC.

This clonotype was seen a few times. V and J are TRBV27 and TRBJ2-7; the match to TRBD2 covers 7 bases. There are 15 residues in the CDR3. V lost 5 bases, J lost 2 bases, and 9 bases stayed unmatched. Germline assignment: CDR1 MNHEY and CDR2 SMNVEV (reference sequence). Here the CDR3 DNA reads TGTGCCAGCAGTCCCGAGCGGGGCCTCGCCTACGAGCAGTACTTC. Protein sequence: CASSPERGLAYEQYF.

This clonotype appeared many times. The chain links TRBV10-3 to TRBJ2-1; maybe TRBD1 (6 bases). V was shortened by 3 bases and J by 3 bases, with 9 bases between the two germline ends. This CDR3 contains 14 residues. CDR1 and CDR2 (germline): ENHRY, SYGVKD. The CDR3 DNA is TGTGCCATCAGTGACAGGGGAGACTACAATGAGCAGTTCTTC. As protein: CAISDRGDYNEQFF.

V and J are TRBV7-9 and TRBJ2-7; 9 positions agree with TRBD1. The CDR3 is made up of 16 amino acids. Germline loops: CDR1 SEHNR, CDR2 FQNEAQ (reference sequence). J gave up 2 bases and V 3 bases, and 8 bases lay outside the gene matches. The CDR3 spells CASSFRGQGRTYEQYF. DNA for the CDR3: TGTGCCAGCAGCTTCCGAGGACAGGGGAGAACCTACGAGCAGTACTTC.

Only a few counts were recorded for this clonotype. The chain combines TRBV6-2 or TRBV6-3 with TRBJ2-7; 7 nucleotides match TRBD2. Germline V gene sequence: CDR1 MNHEY, CDR2 SVGEGT. The CDR3 is 16 residues long. The trim removed 0 bases at V and 0 bases at J, leaving 5 bases unmatched. Here the CDR3 reads CASSYSTSGDSYEQYF. Here the CDR3 DNA reads TGTGCCAGCAGTTACTCAACCAGCGGGGACTCCTACGAGCAGTACTTC.

In this sample, this clonotype turned up a few times. V gene TRBV4-1 combines with J gene TRBJ2-2, with D possibly being TRBD1 or TRBD2 (5 bases each). The CDR3 extends over 17 amino acids. V lost 0 bases and J 1 base, leaving 12 bases between the germline ends. Germline CDR1 is MGHRA and CDR2 is YSYEKL. The CDR3 DNA reads TGCGCCAGCAGCCAAGATAAAGGGACGGTGAACACCGGGGAGCTGTTTTTT. Its translation: CASSQDKGTVNTGELFF.

The chain recombines TRBV4-3 with TRBJ2-3, with TRBD2 identical over 8 bases. V shed 0 bases, J shed 4 bases, and the junction held 6 bases outside the gene matches. Germline loops: CDR1 LGHNA, CDR2 YSLEER. The CDR3 loop spans 16 amino acids. As DNA, the CDR3 is TGCGCCAGCAGCCAAGACGGGGGGGCGAGTGCAGATACGCAGTATTTT. It codes for CASSQDGGASADTQYF.

This clonotype has a count of ten or more. This chain uses TRBV7-8 with TRBJ2-2, with 7 bases lining up with TRBD2. V trimming: 4 bases; J trimming: 2 bases; junction bases outside the gene matches: 10. CDR3 length: 17 amino acids. Germline assignment: CDR1 SGHVS and CDR2 FQNEAQ. CDR3 sequence: CASSSPGRGPNTGELFF. The CDR3 DNA reads as TGTGCCAGCAGCTCCCCAGGGAGGGGTCCTAACACCGGGGAGCTGTTTTTT.

The sample holds many counts of this clonotype. This rearrangement joins TRBV4-2 to TRBJ2-7, with D maybe TRBD2 (6 bases). Germline V gene lookup returns CDR1 LGHNA and CDR2 YNFKEQ. Between the trimmed V and J ends, which lost 1 base and 5 bases, there was a span of 12 bases. This CDR3 spans 14 amino acids. CDR3 residues: CASSQAPRGDEQYF. The CDR3, as DNA: TGTGCCAGCAGCCAAGCCCCTCGCGGGGACGAGCAGTACTTC.

The chain has TRBV6-1 and TRBJ2-7, with D maybe TRBD1 (5 bases). Germline values: CDR1 MNHNS, CDR2 SASEGT. The V end was cut by 7 bases, the J end by 7 bases, with 20 bases between. This CDR3 spans 14 amino acids. CDR3 DNA: TGTGCCAGCACCCTAGACAGTCTCTCCAGGGAGCAGTACTTC. The encoded protein is CASTLDSLSREQYF.

This clonotype was detected ten times or more. The chain is built from TRBV4-1 and TRBJ1-1; the D is unclear. Germline V CDR1 and CDR2: MGHRA, YSYEKL. V shed 0 bases and J shed 8 bases, with 10 bases lying between them. CDR3 length: 13 amino acids. CDR3 sequence: CASSQEGSIEAFF. For the CDR3, the DNA is TGCGCCAGCAGCCAAGAGGGTTCGATAGAAGCTTTCTTT.